Listed below are T cell receptor beta chains from one sample, sequenced in a study of T cell repertoires in cytomegalovirus infection. TCRdb re-called the reads through MiXCR, storing one row per CDR3 protein. The repertoire has around 530,000 distinct CDR3 sequences, around a quarter of them found once; the top ten carry 13%. The material sequenced was PBMCs. The receptors were gathered from a human donor in good health (CMV status not recorded). Some clones in this sample may be carry-over from other donors' samples. The conserved cysteine and the conserved F or W are not part of the CDR3 here. The D gene is left open where the match is weak.

TRBD1	TRBJ1-4	TRBV11-1	ASSHTGDFEKLF
NA	TRBJ2-7	TRBV11-3	ASSLDRGPYHEQY
NA	TRBJ2-7	TRBV5-4	ASSRAAGVYEQY
NA	TRBJ2-7	TRBV7-8	ASSPRAGIESEQY
NA	TRBJ2-7	TRBV19	ASSPRDTKKQY
NA	TRBJ2-7	TRBV10-3	AISETPQGRY
NA	TRBJ2-2	TRBV19	ASSMFRGGGNTGELF
NA	TRBJ2-1	TRBV29-1	SVGATQGRPYNEQF
NA	TRBJ1-2	TRBV20-1	SARDPVRNYGYT
TRBD2	TRBJ2-5	TRBV4-2	ASSGNTGTSGRRETQY
TRBD2	TRBJ2-1	TRBV7-9	ASSSERDGYNEQF
TRBD1	TRBJ1-2	TRBV27	ASSRDRRYYGYT
NA	TRBJ2-7	TRBV27	ASSPEPLAGYEQY
NA	TRBJ2-1	TRBV7-2	ASNRASRLNEQF
NA	TRBJ1-2	TRBV7-2	ASSLRVGGAPFPGYT
NA	TRBJ1-2	TRBV7-3	ASSLGGEGNYGYA
TRBD2	TRBJ2-1	TRBV7-6	ASSLLAGVGDEQF
NA	TRBJ1-1	TRBV15	ATSRDQVKGYGF
NA	TRBJ1-5	TRBV19	ASSIYGGVDQPQH
NA	TRBJ2-1	TRBV29-1	SVSEQF
NA	TRBJ2-2	TRBV25-1	ASSGSGNTGELF
NA	TRBJ1-5	TRBV19	ASKDSSYSNQPQH
NA	TRBJ2-1	TRBV5-6	ASSSPAGSYNEQF
NA	TRBJ2-1	TRBV30	AWSRLQYEQF
TRBD2	TRBJ2-1	TRBV15	ATSRAGTSAYNEQF
TRBD1	TRBJ2-1	TRBV19	ASSKLRDSASYNEQF
NA	TRBJ2-3	TRBV7-9	ASSPSTSTDTQY
NA	TRBJ2-5	TRBV7-2	ASSPRPEETQY
TRBD1	TRBJ1-5	TRBV6-2/TRBV6-3	ASAGQLFYSNQPQH
NA	TRBJ2-7	TRBV6-2/TRBV6-3	ASRADTLISYEQY
NA	TRBJ2-7	TRBV7-9	ASTPYSGEQY